This T cell receptor beta chain is drawn from a study of Graves' ophthalmopathy and Graves' hyperthyroidism. The sequenced template was RNA, covering the TCR beta CDR3 region. The first round was an RT-PCR with HTBI primers, and the second round was a multiplex PCR. TCRdb independently ran MiXCR on the multiplex PCR reads; one entry per CDR3 protein. The sample carries about 700,000 distinct CDR3 sequences, approximately 40% recorded once. V gave up 2 bases and J gave up 5 bases; unmatched junction bases: 5. The CDR3 is made up of 14 amino acids. CDR1 is ENHRY, CDR2 SYGVKD, per germline. Sequencing input: peripheral blood. The source of this sequence is an adult man with Graves' ophthalmopathy. This sequence joins TRBV10-3 and TRBJ1-2; 7 nucleotides line up with TRBD1. The CDR3 sequence is CAISETGVAYGYTF. CDR3 sequence (DNA): TGTGCCATCAGTGAGACAGGGGTGGCTTATGGCTACACCTTC.